This T cell receptor (beta chain) was documented in a study of cytomegalovirus exposure and HLA in healthy donors. For the study at large: Across around 400 genotyped donors, approximately 80% landed in the Caucasian-associated ancestry cluster.

On this clone: Its antigen is still unknown.

PCR amplification relied on 60 Vbeta primers (plus 13 Jbeta primers). Clones were sequenced by immunoSEQ multiplex PCR, and TCRdb holds only the in-frame ones, with some missing. Here the sample spans approximately 140,000 clones, approximately 80% being singletons. Whole-study results and caveats: HLA allele associations emerged for 17,000 or so TCR beta sequences in a later analysis, at 0.05 false discovery rate. TCR beta V segments were, for the most part, productive about 87% or about 30% of the time in an earlier analysis.

There are 16 residues in the CDR3. Germline V gives CDR1 SGHDT, CDR2 YYEEEE. The V end lost 4 bases, the J end lost 6 bases, and 19 bases lay between the germline ends. V is TRBV5-6 and J is TRBJ1-4; D is unresolved. The specimen was PBMCs. The receptor was derived from a man aged 50 or older in good health and CMV-seronegative. This chain's CDR3 is CASSPRRTRVDEKLFF. CDR3 DNA sequence: TGTGCCAGCAGCCCCCGCCGCACGAGGGTGGATGAAAAACTGTTTTTT.